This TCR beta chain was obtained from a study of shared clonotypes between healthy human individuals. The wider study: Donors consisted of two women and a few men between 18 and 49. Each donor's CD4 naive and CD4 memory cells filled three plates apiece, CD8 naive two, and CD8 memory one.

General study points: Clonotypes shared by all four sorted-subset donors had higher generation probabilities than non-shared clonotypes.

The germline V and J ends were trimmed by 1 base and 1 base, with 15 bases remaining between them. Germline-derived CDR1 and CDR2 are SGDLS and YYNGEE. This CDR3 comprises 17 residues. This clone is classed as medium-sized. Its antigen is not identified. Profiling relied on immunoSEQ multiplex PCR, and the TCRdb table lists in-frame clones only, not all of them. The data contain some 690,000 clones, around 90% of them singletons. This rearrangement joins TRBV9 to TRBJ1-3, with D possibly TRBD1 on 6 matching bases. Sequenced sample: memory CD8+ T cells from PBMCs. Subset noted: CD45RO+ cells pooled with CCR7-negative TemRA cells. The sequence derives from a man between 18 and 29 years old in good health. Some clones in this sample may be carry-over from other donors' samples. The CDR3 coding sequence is TGTGCCAGCAGCGTAAGCGGGGGGCGCTTATCTGGAAACACCATATATTTT. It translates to CASSVSGGRLSGNTIYF.